The source of this T cell receptor beta chain is a study of spatial heterogeneity in lung cancer. Stated time point: sample taken at primary tumor resection. The donors, fewer than 95 patients with untreated early-stage non-small cell lung cancer, provided the samples. TCRdb passed the 5' RACE reads through MiXCR, listing each CDR3 protein once. Of 3,500 or so distinct CDR3 sequences in the sample, roughly 9.8% are singletons; the top ten hold around 28%. CDR1 is GTSNPN, CDR2 SVGIG, per germline (reference sequence). Trimming stripped 3 bases from V and 0 bases from J, with 27 bases between. The CDR3 length is 21 residues.

This specimen was normal lung tissue next to the tumor, taken at surgery. The receptor was derived from a male donor with early-stage non-small cell lung cancer. The V gene is TRBV30, the J gene TRBJ1-6, with D perhaps matching TRBD1 (5 bases). CDR3 nucleotides: TGTGCCTGGAGAGCCGGGCGGGACCTAGGAAGATCTAGCTCCTATAATTCACCCCTCCACTTT. Translated, it gives CAWRAGRDLGRSSSYNSPLHF.